This TCR beta chain was found in a study of PD-L1 blockade in urothelial cancer. Across the whole study: Between 0 and 3 prior chemotherapy regimens had been given to patients.

Time point reported: peripheral blood 6 weeks after treatment start. The repertoire was sequenced with immunoSEQ multiplex PCR; TCRdb's copy has only in-frame clones and lacks some. The table includes 50,000 or so clones, around 88% detected once. The germline V and J ends were trimmed by 8 bases and 6 bases, with 11 bases remaining between them. The CDR3 contains 12 residues. Germline assignment: CDR1 SGDLS and CDR2 YYNGEE. The sample consisted of PBMCs, taken around atezolizumab (anti-PD-L1) treatment. The chain has TRBV9 and TRBJ2-2; a weak D match, TRBD2 (6 bases). The clonotype was recovered from a man in his 60s with urothelial cancer. The CDR3 DNA reads as TGTGCCAGTGGGGGGTTGGCCGGGGAGCTGTTTTTT. Translating gives CASGGLAGELFF. Supplemented by reference TRBV9 and TRBJ2-2, the full variable domain reads DSGVTQTPKHLITATGQRVTLRCSPRSGDLSVYWYQQSLDQGLQFLIQYYNGEERAKGNILERFSAQQFPDLHSELNLSSLELGDSALYFCASGGLAGELFFGEGSRLTVL.